The present TCR beta chain was sequenced within a study of OX40 agonist ivuxolimab in advanced cancers. Study results and limitations: Some nonresponders likewise displayed low normalized T-cell clonal expansion. On average, a greater number of expanded clones characterised CD8+ T cells relative to CD4+. Blood T cells, both CD4+ and CD8+, expanded clonally by week 6 at 0.1 to 3.0 mg/kg.

Sequencing used immunoSEQ multiplex PCR; TCRdb keeps in-frame clones, though not all of them. Counted here are about 99,000 clones, 90% to 96% occurring once; the ten biggest clones make up around 2%. Germline lookup yields CDR1 SGHAT and CDR2 FQDESV (reference sequence). Trimming left V 0 bases short and J 0 bases short, with 8 bases between. This CDR3 region has 15 residues. Comments on this clone: Its antigen is as yet unknown.

This sequence was found in an adult with an advanced solid tumor such as melanoma, head and neck, liver or kidney cancer. The chain employs TRBV11-1 and TRBJ1-1; D remains ambiguous. Sample: CD4+ or CD8+ T cells sorted from blood, taken in a trial of the OX40 agonist ivuxolimab. CDR3 nucleotides: TGTGCCAGCAGCTTAGCGGGGATGCTGAACACTGAAGCTTTCTTT. Translating gives CASSLAGMLNTEAFF.